The clone carrying this T cell receptor (beta chain) was picked up many times. Its target is unknown. The data originate from a study of early T cells in non-severe SARS-CoV-2 infection. As for the study in general: Bulk RNA from unsorted whole blood was sequenced; chains were unpaired.

There are 16 residues in the CDR3. Deletions cut 0 bases from V and 1 base from J, with 13 bases between. Per germline, CDR1 SGHNT and CDR2 YYREEE (reference sequence). General study points: In VDJdb matching, anti-spike CD8 responses were favored while private and CD4 specificities went missing.

Researchers attached unique molecular identifiers to individual cDNA molecules. From the 5' RACE reads, TCRdb called clonotypes with MiXCR, one entry per CDR3 protein. The sample records about 48,000 distinct CDR3 sequences, approximately 13% being singletons. The origin of this receptor is an adult who was a healthcare worker with PCR-confirmed SARS-CoV-2 infection or an uninfected control (not recorded which). The V and J genes are TRBV5-4 and TRBJ2-5; D possibly corresponds to TRBD2 (6 bases). The specimen was whole blood. The DNA of the CDR3 is TGTGCCAGCAGCTTGGCGCCCATGGGGGGCCAAGAGACCCAGTACTTC. This sequence encodes CASSLAPMGGQETQYF.